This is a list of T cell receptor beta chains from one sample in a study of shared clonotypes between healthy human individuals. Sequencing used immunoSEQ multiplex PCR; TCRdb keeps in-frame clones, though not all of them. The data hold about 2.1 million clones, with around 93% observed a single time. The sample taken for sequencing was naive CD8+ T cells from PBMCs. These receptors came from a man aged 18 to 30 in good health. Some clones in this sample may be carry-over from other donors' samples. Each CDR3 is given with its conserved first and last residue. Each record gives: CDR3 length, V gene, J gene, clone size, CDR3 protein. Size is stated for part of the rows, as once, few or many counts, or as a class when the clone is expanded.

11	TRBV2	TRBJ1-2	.	CATRGGTFCTF
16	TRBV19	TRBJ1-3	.	CASSMVGGISGNTIYF
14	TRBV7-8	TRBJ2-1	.	CASSPTTEGDEQFF
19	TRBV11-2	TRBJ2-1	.	CASSSLHSEREGPYNEQFF
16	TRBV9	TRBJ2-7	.	CASSVGGQVGMGEQYF
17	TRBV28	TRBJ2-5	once	CASSLLAGVIGEETQYF
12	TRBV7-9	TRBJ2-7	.	CASSPGPYEQYF
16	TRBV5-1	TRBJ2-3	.	CASSPPSPRTTDTQYF
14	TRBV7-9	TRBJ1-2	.	CASSAGQGGYGYTF
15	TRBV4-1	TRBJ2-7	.	CASSQDARGSYEQYF
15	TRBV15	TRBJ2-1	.	CATSRRAPPDNEQFF
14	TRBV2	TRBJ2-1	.	CASISPGSYNEQFF
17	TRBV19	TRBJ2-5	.	CASSIDPWGEGPETQYF
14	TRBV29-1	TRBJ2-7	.	CSVASSGGSYEQYF
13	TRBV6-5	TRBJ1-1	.	CASSYAGDTEAFF
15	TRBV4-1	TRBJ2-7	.	CASSQASGISYEQYF
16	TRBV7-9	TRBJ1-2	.	CASSPRTGVGNYGYTF
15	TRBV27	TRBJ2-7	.	CASSPRAGGSYEQYF
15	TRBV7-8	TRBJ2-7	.	CASSSSRGTSYEQYF
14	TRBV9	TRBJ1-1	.	CASSVGGNGPEAFF
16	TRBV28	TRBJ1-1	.	CASSSFSRSMNTEAFF
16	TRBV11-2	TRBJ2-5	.	CASRGGAGGPGETQYF
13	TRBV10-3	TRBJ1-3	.	CAIMEAGGNTIYF
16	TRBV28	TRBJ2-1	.	CASRPGLAGARNEQFF
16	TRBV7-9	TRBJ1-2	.	CASSLSGTGDYYGYTF
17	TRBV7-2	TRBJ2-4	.	CASSFELAGTSKNIQYF
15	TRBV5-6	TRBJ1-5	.	CASSLIRGDNQPQHF
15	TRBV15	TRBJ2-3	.	CATSRDETSTDTQYF
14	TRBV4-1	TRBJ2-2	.	CASSRSLGTGELFF
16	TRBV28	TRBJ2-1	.	CASSPHGMSTYNEQFF
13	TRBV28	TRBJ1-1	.	CASGLRQNTEAFF
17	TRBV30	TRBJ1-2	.	CAWSDAFVITENYGYTF
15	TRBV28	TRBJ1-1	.	CASSLTRGMNTEAFF
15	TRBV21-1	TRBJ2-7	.	CASRKKGPGNYEQYF
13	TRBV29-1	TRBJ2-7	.	CSTTGGTSYEQYF
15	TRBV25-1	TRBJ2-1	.	CASSFGSATYNEQFF
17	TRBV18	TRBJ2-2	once	CASSPRTSGVNTGELFF
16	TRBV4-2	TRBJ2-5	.	CASSHEPGQTGETQYF
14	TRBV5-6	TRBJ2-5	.	CASSLVTGEETQYF
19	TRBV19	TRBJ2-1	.	CASSIEGRLPSSSYNEQFF
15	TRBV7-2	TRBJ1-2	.	CASSSGTGVFYGYTF
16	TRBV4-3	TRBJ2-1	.	CASSQDDRDLYNEQFF